This is a list of T cell receptor beta chains from one sample in a study of beta chain features in type 1 diabetes. TCRdb's table, derived via immunoSEQ multiplex PCR, lists solely in-frame clones and lacks some. The sample holds some 290,000 clones, roughly 25% seen once. The material sequenced was naive CD4+ T cells from blood. The receptors derive from a young woman with type 1 diabetes. Both conserved end residues are part of each CDR3. A D gene is named only where the DNA matches it firmly. Clone size, where shown, is once, few, many, or a class for clones that have expanded.

abundance	v_gene	j_gene	d_gene	CDR3aa	CDR3nt
NA	TRBV10-3	TRBJ2-1	TRBD2	CAINRLADNEQFF	TGTGCCATCAACCGACTAGCAGACAATGAGCAGTTCTTC
NA	TRBV30	TRBJ2-3	NA	CAWSVGGSTDTQYF	TGTGCCTGGAGTGTAGGAGGGAGCACAGATACGCAGTATTTT
NA	TRBV11-3	TRBJ2-1	TRBD1	CASSRGQGYNEQFF	TGTGCCAGCAGCCGCGGACAGGGGTACAATGAGCAGTTCTTC
NA	TRBV30	TRBJ2-7	NA	CAWSHSSYEQYF	TGTGCCTGGAGTCACAGCTCCTACGAGCAGTACTTC
few	TRBV9	TRBJ1-5	NA	CASSVGAGPNQPQHF	TGTGCCAGCAGCGTAGGGGCAGGTCCAAATCAGCCCCAGCATTTT
NA	TRBV6-5	TRBJ2-3	NA	CASSYRRSTDTQYF	TGTGCCAGCAGTTACCGGAGGAGCACAGATACGCAGTATTTT
few	TRBV28	TRBJ1-1	NA	CASSRTDYTEAFF	TGTGCCAGCAGCCGGACAGACTACACTGAAGCTTTCTTT
few	TRBV30	TRBJ1-1	TRBD1	CAWGRGLDTEAFF	TGTGCCTGGGGAAGGGGGCTCGACACTGAAGCTTTCTTT
NA	TRBV4-1	TRBJ1-2	NA	CASSQDLGIDYGYTF	TGCGCCAGCAGCCAAGACCTCGGGATCGACTATGGCTACACCTTC
few	TRBV29-1	TRBJ1-2	NA	CSVEGGLISVDYGYTF	TGCAGCGTTGAGGGGGGGCTGATTAGTGTGGACTATGGCTACACCTTC
few	TRBV30	TRBJ2-2	NA	CAWRYQDTGELFF	TGTGCCTGGAGGTACCAGGACACCGGGGAGCTGTTTTTT
NA	TRBV5-1	TRBJ2-1	NA	CASRLQGEQFF	TGCGCCAGCAGGTTACAGGGTGAGCAGTTCTTC
NA	TRBV2	TRBJ2-7	NA	CASVPGHNYEQYF	TGTGCCAGCGTACCGGGACATAACTACGAGCAGTACTTC
NA	TRBV28	TRBJ2-3	NA	CASDGSSDTQYF	TGTGCCAGCGACGGGAGCTCAGATACGCAGTATTTT
few	TRBV14	TRBJ1-2	NA	CASSRSIYGYTF	TGTGCCAGCAGCCGGAGTATCTATGGCTACACCTTC
few	TRBV19	TRBJ2-4	NA	CASSIDRGLQGIQYF	TGTGCCAGTAGTATAGACCGGGGACTTCAAGGGATTCAGTACTTC
NA	TRBV28	TRBJ2-1	TRBD2	CASSLSGTSGRNEQFF	TGTGCCAGCAGTTTGTCCGGGACTAGCGGGAGGAATGAGCAGTTCTTC
NA	TRBV5-1	TRBJ2-5	TRBD1	CASSSGQHQETQYF	TGCGCCAGCAGCTCGGGACAGCATCAAGAGACCCAGTACTTC
NA	TRBV6-6	TRBJ1-5	NA	CASSSDNNQPQHF	TGTGCCAGCAGTTCGGACAACAATCAGCCCCAGCATTTT
NA	TRBV7-2	TRBJ2-3	NA	CASSPSPLADTQYF	TGTGCCAGCAGCCCATCCCCCTTAGCAGATACGCAGTATTTT
NA	TRBV2	TRBJ1-1	NA	CASSESRANTEAFF	TGTGCCAGCAGTGAAAGCAGGGCGAACACTGAAGCTTTCTTT
NA	TRBV5-4	TRBJ1-2	NA	CASSLAQGDGYTF	TGTGCCAGCAGCTTGGCACAGGGTGATGGCTACACCTTC
few	TRBV2	TRBJ2-1	TRBD2	CASSAKAGGPSGLFF	TGTGCCAGCAGCGCCAAAGCGGGAGGGCCCTCGGGTCTGTTCTTC
NA	TRBV5-6	TRBJ2-7	NA	CASSLDRETREQYF	TGTGCCAGCAGCTTGGACAGGGAGACGCGCGAGCAGTACTTC
NA	TRBV7-3	TRBJ2-7	NA	CASSLGTGYEQYF	TGTGCCAGCAGCCTTGGTACAGGATACGAGCAGTACTTC
few	TRBV29-1	TRBJ1-2	NA	CSVDIDYGYTF	TGCAGCGTAGACATAGACTATGGCTACACCTTC
NA	TRBV7-9	TRBJ1-5	TRBD1	CASSNTGAGWSNQPQHF	TGTGCCAGCAGCAATACAGGGGCAGGATGGAGCAATCAGCCCCAGCATTTT
NA	TRBV30	TRBJ2-7	TRBD2	CAWSVASGSYEQYF	TGTGCCTGGAGTGTTGCTAGCGGGAGCTACGAGCAGTACTTC
few	TRBV29-1	TRBJ1-1	TRBD1	CSVGRDRANTEAFF	TGCAGCGTTGGGAGGGACAGGGCAAACACTGAAGCTTTCTTT
NA	TRBV6-5	TRBJ2-1	NA	CASSYSGMFGSEQFF	TGTGCCAGCAGTTACTCGGGTATGTTCGGGAGTGAGCAGTTCTTC
few	TRBV19	TRBJ2-7	NA	CASSRRDGPYEQYF	TGTGCCAGTAGTAGGCGGGACGGACCCTACGAGCAGTACTTC
few	TRBV9	TRBJ1-4	NA	CASSVAHTGNEKLFF	TGTGCCAGCAGCGTAGCGCACACGGGGAATGAAAAACTGTTTTTT
NA	TRBV2	TRBJ2-5	TRBD2	CASSEATSRETQYF	TGTGCCAGCAGTGAAGCGACTAGCCGGGAGACCCAGTACTTC
NA	TRBV18	TRBJ1-2	NA	CASSPNSHAGYTF	TGTGCCAGCTCACCAAACTCCCATGCTGGCTACACCTTC
NA	TRBV1	TRBJ2-1	NA	CTSSQGLAGCEQFF	TGCACCAGCAGCCAGGGACTAGCGGGATGTGAGCAGTTCTTC
few	TRBV29-1	TRBJ2-1	TRBD2	CSGRTGGWNEQFF	TGCAGCGGCAGGACGGGAGGGTGGAATGAGCAGTTCTTC
few	TRBV15	TRBJ2-3	TRBD2	CATSRVAGGPEDTQYF	TGTGCCACCAGCAGAGTAGCGGGAGGGCCGGAGGATACGCAGTATTTT
NA	TRBV28	TRBJ1-2	NA	CATENTNYGYTF	TGTGCCACCGAAAACACTAACTATGGCTACACCTTC
NA	TRBV29-1	TRBJ2-3	TRBD2	CSVNPGGGTQYF	TGCAGCGTTAACCCTGGGGGGGGTACGCAGTATTTT
NA	TRBV30	TRBJ1-5	NA	CAWSVGTIEPQHF	TGTGCCTGGAGTGTTGGGACAATTGAGCCCCAGCATTTT
NA	TRBV11-2	TRBJ2-1	TRBD1	CASSPPGQGYNEQFF	TGTGCCAGCAGCCCGCCCGGACAGGGATACAATGAGCAGTTCTTC
NA	TRBV30	TRBJ2-7	NA	CAWSLHEQYF	TGTGCCTGGAGTCTCCACGAGCAGTACTTC
NA	TRBV11-1	TRBJ2-7	TRBD2	CASRGSGLGGYEQYF	TGTGCCAGCAGAGGTAGCGGGCTAGGAGGATACGAGCAGTACTTC
few	TRBV29-1	TRBJ2-1	TRBD2	CSTRLAGFYNEQFF	TGCAGCACGAGACTAGCAGGGTTCTACAATGAGCAGTTCTTC
NA	TRBV4-1	TRBJ2-3	TRBD2	CASSQLGLAPDTQYF	TGCGCCAGCAGCCAATTGGGACTAGCTCCAGATACGCAGTATTTT
few	TRBV7-9	TRBJ2-1	NA	CASSLESDSEQFF	TGTGCCAGCAGCTTAGAGTCCGACAGCGAGCAGTTCTTC
few	TRBV29-1	TRBJ1-1	NA	CSVESWANTEAFF	TGCAGCGTTGAATCTTGGGCGAACACTGAAGCTTTCTTT
NA	TRBV7-9	TRBJ2-1	TRBD1	CASSSNRDRGRDEQFF	TGTGCCAGCAGCTCGAACCGGGACAGGGGCCGCGATGAGCAGTTCTTC